This TCR beta chain was captured by sequencing in a study of blood T cell repertoires in COVID-19. About the study: Sites across the United States, Italy and Spain contributed samples from acute and convalescent COVID-19. Sources were T cells, B-cell-depleted T cells, or PBMCs; the material itself was cDNA or gDNA.

Methods used by the authors: Using reference gene primer amplification, nucleated cell counts were estimated. Method: immunoSEQ multiplex PCR; TCRdb's copy keeps in-frame clones and lacks some. The V and J calls and clone size are taken from that table; D and trimming were inferred from the DNA. The repertoire consists of about 140,000 clones, with over 70% occurring once and the leading ten covering 10% to 13%. The length of the CDR3 is 15 residues. The J segment lost 5 bases and the V segment lost 3 bases, leaving 8 bases of the junction unmatched. The V gene's germline CDR1 is MDHEN and CDR2 SYDVKM.

Sequenced: peripheral blood. The gene calls are TRBV28 and TRBJ2-5; 8 positions agree with TRBD1. The sequence was collected from a man aged 60-69 years with active or convalescent COVID-19. The chain's CDR3 is CASSLQDRVKETQYF. DNA of the CDR3: TGTGCCAGCAGTTTGCAGGACAGGGTGAAGGAGACCCAGTACTTC.